This T cell receptor (beta chain) was identified in a study of blood T cell repertoires in COVID-19. This clone has only one observation. TCRdb's table, derived via immunoSEQ multiplex PCR, lists solely in-frame clones and lacks some. In the table there are 150,000 to 200,000 clones, almost 85% of which are singletons. The germline V gene encodes CDR1 KGHSH and CDR2 LQKENI. The CDR3 covers 16 residues. Trimming stripped 4 bases from V and 3 bases from J, with 17 bases between. Those enrolled, adults aged about 18 to 89 years, came from roughly 22 US areas. Symptom resolution, clearance, or two negative PCRs marked donors in Cohort 3 as recovered.

The chain couples TRBV18 to TRBJ2-3; D not certain. The sequence derives from a man aged 50-60 years who had recovered from COVID-19. Material for sequencing was PBMCs or T cells enriched from blood (not recorded which). DNA for the CDR3: TGTGCCAGCTCACAAACGAGGTCCCGAGGAACAGATACGCAGTATTTT. It encodes CASSQTRSRGTDTQYF.